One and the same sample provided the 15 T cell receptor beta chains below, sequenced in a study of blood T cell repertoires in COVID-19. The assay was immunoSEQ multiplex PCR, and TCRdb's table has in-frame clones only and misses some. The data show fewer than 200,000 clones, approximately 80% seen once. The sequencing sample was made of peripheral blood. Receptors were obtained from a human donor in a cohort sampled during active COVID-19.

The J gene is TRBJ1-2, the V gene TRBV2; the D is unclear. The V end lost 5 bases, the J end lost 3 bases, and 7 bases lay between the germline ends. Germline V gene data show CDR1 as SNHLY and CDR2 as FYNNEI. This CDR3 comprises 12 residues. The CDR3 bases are TGTGCCAGCAGTCAGGATGACTATGGCTACACCTTC. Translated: CASSQDDYGYTF.

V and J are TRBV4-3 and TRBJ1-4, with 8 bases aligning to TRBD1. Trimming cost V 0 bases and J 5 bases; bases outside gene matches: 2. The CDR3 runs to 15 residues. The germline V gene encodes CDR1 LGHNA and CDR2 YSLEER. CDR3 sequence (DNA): TGCGCCAGCAGCCAAGACTACAGGGGGAATGAAAAACTGTTTTTT. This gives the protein CASSQDYRGNEKLFF.

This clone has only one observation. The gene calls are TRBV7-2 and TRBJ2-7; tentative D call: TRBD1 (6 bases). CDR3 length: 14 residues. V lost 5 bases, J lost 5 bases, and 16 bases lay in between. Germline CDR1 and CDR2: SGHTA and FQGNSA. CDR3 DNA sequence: TGTGCCAGCAGCCCGATCGGACAGACCCACGAGCAGTACTTC. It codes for CASSPIGQTHEQYF.

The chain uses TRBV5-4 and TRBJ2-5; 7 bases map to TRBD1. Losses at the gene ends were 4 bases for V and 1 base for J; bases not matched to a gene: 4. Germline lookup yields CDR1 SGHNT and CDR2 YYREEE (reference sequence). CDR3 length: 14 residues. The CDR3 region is CASSRRDSQETQYF. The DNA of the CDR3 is TGTGCCAGCAGCCGCCGGGACAGCCAAGAGACCCAGTACTTC.

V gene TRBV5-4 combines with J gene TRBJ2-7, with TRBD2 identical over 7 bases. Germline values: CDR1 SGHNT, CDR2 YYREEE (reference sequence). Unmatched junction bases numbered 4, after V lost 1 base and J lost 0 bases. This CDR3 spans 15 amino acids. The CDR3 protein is CASSLTSASSYEQYF. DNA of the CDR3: TGTGCCAGCAGCTTGACTAGCGCGAGCTCCTACGAGCAGTACTTC.

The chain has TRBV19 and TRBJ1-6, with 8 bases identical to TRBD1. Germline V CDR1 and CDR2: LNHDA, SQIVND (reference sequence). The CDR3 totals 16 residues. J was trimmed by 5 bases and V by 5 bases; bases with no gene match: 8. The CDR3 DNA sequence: TGTGCCAGTAGTCCCCGGACAGGGAACAATAATTCACCCCTCCACTTT. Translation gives CASSPRTGNNNSPLHF.

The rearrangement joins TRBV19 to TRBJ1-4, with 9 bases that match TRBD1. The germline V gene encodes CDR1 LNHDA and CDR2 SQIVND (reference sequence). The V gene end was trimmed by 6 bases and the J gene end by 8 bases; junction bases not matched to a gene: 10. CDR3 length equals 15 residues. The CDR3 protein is CASRGQGRGREKLFF. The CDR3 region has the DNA TGTGCCAGTAGGGGACAGGGTAGAGGAAGGGAAAAACTGTTTTTT. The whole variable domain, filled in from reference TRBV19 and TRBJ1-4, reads DGGITQSPKYLFRKEGQNVTLSCEQNLNHDAMYWYRQDPGQGLRLIYYSQIVNDFQKGDIAEGYSVSREKKESFPLTVTSAQKNPTAFYLCASRGQGRGREKLFFGSGTQLSVL.

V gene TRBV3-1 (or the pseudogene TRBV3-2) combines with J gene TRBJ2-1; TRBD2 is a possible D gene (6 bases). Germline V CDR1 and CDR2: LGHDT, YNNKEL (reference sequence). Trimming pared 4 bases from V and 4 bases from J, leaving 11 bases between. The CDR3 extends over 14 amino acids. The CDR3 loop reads CASSPPGAYNEQFF. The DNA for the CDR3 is TGTGCCAGCAGCCCGCCGGGAGCGTACAATGAGCAGTTCTTC.

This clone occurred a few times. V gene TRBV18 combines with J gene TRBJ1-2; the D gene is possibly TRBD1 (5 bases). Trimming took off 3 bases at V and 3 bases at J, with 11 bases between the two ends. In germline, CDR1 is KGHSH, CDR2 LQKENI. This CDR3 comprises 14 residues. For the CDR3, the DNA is TGTGCCAGCTCACCGTCCCCGGGGGACTATGGCTACACCTTC. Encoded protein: CASSPSPGDYGYTF.

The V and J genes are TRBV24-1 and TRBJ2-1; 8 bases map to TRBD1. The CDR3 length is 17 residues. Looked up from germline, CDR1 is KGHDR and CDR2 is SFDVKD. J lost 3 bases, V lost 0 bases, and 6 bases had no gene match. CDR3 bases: TGTGCCACCAGTGATTTGGGCCGACAGGGGCTCTACAATGAGCAGTTCTTC. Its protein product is CATSDLGRQGLYNEQFF.

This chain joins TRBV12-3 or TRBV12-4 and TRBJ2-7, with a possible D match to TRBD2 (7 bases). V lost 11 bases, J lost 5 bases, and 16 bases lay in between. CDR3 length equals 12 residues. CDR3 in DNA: TGTGCCGGCCTGGGCGGGGGCCACGAGCAGTACTTC. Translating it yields CAGLGGGHEQYF.

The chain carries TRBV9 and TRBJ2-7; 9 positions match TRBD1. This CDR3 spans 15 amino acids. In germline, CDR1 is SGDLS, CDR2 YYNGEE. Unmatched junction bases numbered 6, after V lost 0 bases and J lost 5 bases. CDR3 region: CASSVGTGAMDEQYF. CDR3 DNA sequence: TGTGCCAGCAGCGTAGGGACAGGGGCGATGGACGAGCAGTACTTC.

The CDR3 reads CASSKVLGLAGVSRGEQYF. The DNA for the CDR3 is TGTGCCAGCAGCAAAGTCTTGGGACTAGCGGGAGTAAGCCGCGGGGAGCAGTACTTC. V gene TRBV21-1 combines with J gene TRBJ2-7; the D segment call TRBD2 is taken from the table without a DNA check. TRBV21-1 is given as a pseudogene. This CDR3 is 19 amino acids long.

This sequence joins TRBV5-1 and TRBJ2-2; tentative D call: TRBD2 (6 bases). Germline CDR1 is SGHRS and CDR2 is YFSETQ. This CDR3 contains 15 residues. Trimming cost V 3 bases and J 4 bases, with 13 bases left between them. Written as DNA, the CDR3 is TGCGCCAGCAGCTGGGTGGGGGGTCGCACCGGGGAGCTGTTTTTT. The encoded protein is CASSWVGGRTGELFF.

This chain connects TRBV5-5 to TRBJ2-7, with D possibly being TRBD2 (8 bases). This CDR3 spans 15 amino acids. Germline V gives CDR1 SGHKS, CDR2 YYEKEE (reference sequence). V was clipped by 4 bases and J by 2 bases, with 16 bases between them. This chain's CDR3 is CASSLGGGTAYEQYF. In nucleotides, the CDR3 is TGTGCCAGCAGCCTCGGCGGGGGGACAGCCTACGAGCAGTACTTC.